The source of this TCR beta chain is a study of graft-versus-host responses after intestinal transplantation. Study-wide background: Among the recipients, transplants were multivisceral, liver-intestinal, or isolated intestinal. Every transplant recipient was induced with anti-thymocyte globulin, then maintained on tacrolimus and steroids for roughly 3 years.

The CDR3 totals 15 residues. V was pared by 4 bases and J by 6 bases, with 15 bases between. Germline lookup yields CDR1 SSHAT and CDR2 FNYEAQ (reference sequence). Generated by immunoSEQ multiplex PCR, the TCRdb table keeps only in-frame clones and is missing some. The data show roughly 15,000 clones, 38% seen once. Sequenced material: alloreactive CD4+ T cells from a mixed lymphocyte reaction culture, taken before intestinal transplant. This sample's subset: CFSE-low proliferating T cells sorted from roughly six-day pre-transplant mixed lymphocyte reaction (GvH or HvG direction). The chain has TRBV7-7 and TRBJ2-2; D perhaps matches TRBD1 (5 bases). This sequence originates from a human patient who received an intestinal transplant. In nucleotides, the CDR3 is TGTGCCAGCAGCTACACGGCAGGGTGGGCCGGGGAGCTGTTTTTT. Translating gives CASSYTAGWAGELFF.